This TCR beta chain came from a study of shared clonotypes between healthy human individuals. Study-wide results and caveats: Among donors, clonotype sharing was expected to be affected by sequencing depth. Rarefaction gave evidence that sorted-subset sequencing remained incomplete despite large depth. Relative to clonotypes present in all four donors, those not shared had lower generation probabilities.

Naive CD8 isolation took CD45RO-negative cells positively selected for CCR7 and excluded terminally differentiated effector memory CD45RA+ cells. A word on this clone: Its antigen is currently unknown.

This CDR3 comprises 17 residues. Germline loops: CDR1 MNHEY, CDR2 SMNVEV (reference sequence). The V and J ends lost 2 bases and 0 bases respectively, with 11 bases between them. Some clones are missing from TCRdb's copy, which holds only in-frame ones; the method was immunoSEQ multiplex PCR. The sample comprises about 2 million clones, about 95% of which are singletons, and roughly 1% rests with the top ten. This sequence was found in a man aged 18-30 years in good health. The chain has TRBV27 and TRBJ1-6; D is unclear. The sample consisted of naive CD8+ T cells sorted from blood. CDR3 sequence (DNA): TGTGCCAGCAGTTTAACAGTTCCAGGCTCCTATAATTCACCCCTCCACTTT. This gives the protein CASSLTVPGSYNSPLHF.